Sequencing of this TCR beta chain was carried out in a study of cytomegalovirus exposure and HLA in healthy donors. As for the study in general: The same platform used for the 666 first-cohort repertoires was also used for the approximately 120 validation repertoires, as a later analysis reported. Regarding the study as a whole: In vitro assays verified that three CMV-associated chains recognized CMV antigens specifically. The authors enumerated over 150 TCR beta chains as linked to cytomegalovirus.

The method was immunoSEQ multiplex PCR; TCRdb's version includes in-frame clones alone and lacks a portion of them. The sample shows 250,000 to 400,000 clones, approximately 91% of them seen only once. There are 14 residues in the CDR3. V was trimmed by 0 bases and J by 4 bases, leaving 7 bases between them. CDR1 is MNHNY and CDR2 is SVGAGI in the germline V gene (reference sequence). As to this clone: Its antigen is undetermined.

The TCR was taken from a man aged 25-45 years in good health and CMV-seronegative. This rearrangement joins TRBV6-6 to TRBJ2-1; D remains unclear. The sequenced sample was PBMCs. The CDR3: CASSYSASYNEQFF. CDR3 DNA: TGTGCCAGCAGTTACTCGGCTTCTTACAATGAGCAGTTCTTC.